The 5 T cell receptor beta chains given below trace back to one sample, sequenced in a study of T cell repertoires in cytomegalovirus infection. TCRdb re-derived calls from the reads in MiXCR, one entry per CDR3 protein. The repertoire holds 600,000 to 800,000 distinct CDR3 sequences, with 20% to 25% as singletons. Sequenced input: CD8+ T cells from PBMCs. All receptors come from a human donor in good health (CMV status not recorded). Some clones in this sample may be carry-over from other donors' samples.

J is TRBJ2-1 and V is TRBV2; D gene ambiguous. CDR1 and CDR2 (germline): SNHLY, FYNNEI. Trimming removed 8 bases from V and 10 bases from J, with 15 bases in between. This CDR3 is 12 amino acids long. DNA of the CDR3: TGTGCCAGCGACCCAGGCGGTAGAGAGCAGTTCTTC. Its translation is CASDPGGREQFF.

This clonotype showed up many times. The rearrangement joins TRBV12-3 or TRBV12-4 to TRBJ1-5, with 9 bases fitting TRBD1. There are 15 residues in the CDR3. With 5 bases clipped from V and 4 bases from J, the junction kept 6 bases outside the gene matches. The CDR3 spells CASSATGGGNQPQHF. The CDR3 DNA sequence: TGTGCCAGCAGTGCCACAGGGGGCGGGAATCAGCCCCAGCATTTT.

The chain joins TRBV5-4 to TRBJ1-6; 9 bases match TRBD1. Germline trimming cut 1 base from V and 5 bases from J; bases unmatched to any gene: 1. This CDR3 comprises 15 residues. Germline assignment: CDR1 SGHNT and CDR2 YYREEE (reference sequence). CDR3 nucleotides: TGTGCCAGCAGCTTGAGGACAGGGGATAATTCACCCCTCCACTTT. This encodes CASSLRTGDNSPLHF.

A note on this clonotype: A much larger clone lies a single base off, so this may be a read error. Likely a read error: the CDR3 ends without its conserved phenylalanine or tryptophan. The genes are TRBV7-2 and TRBJ1-2; D call uncertain. This CDR3 region has 11 residues. The V gene lost 5 bases and the J gene lost 11 bases, with 12 bases spanning the gap. CDR1 and CDR2 (germline): SGHTA, FQGNSA. Here the CDR3 DNA reads TGTGCCAGCAGCATGGACGGGGTTTACACCATC. Translation gives CASSMDGVYTI.

This clonotype appeared many times. The gene calls are TRBV7-9 and TRBJ2-7, with D possibly being TRBD1 (6 bases). Germline V lookup: CDR1 SEHNR, CDR2 FQNEAQ (reference sequence). V dropped 1 base and J dropped 0 bases, with 10 bases sitting between them. The CDR3 consists of 15 residues. This CDR3 is CASSLGDRNSYEQYV. CDR3 nucleotides: TGTGCCAGCAGCTTAGGTGACAGGAACTCCTACGAGCAGTACGTC.